A single sample is the source of the 9 T cell receptor beta chains below, sequenced in a study of beta chain features in type 1 diabetes. Isolated RNA was reverse transcribed in full, so expressed TCRB transcripts were sequenced. Profiled with immunoSEQ multiplex PCR; TCRdb holds only in-frame clones, not every one. Of some 330,000 clones detected, approximately 9.9% appear once; the ten largest clones hold 0.015% to 0.02%. The source material was naive CD4+ T cells from blood. These receptor sequences come from a woman under 40 in good health.

This CDR3 is CASSKGQVRSSYEQYF. The CDR3 DNA reads TGTGCCAGCAGCAAAGGACAGGTTAGAAGCTCCTACGAGCAGTACTTC. The chain combines TRBV5-4 with TRBJ2-7; 7 bases align to TRBD1. The CDR3 loop spans 16 amino acids. Trimming cost V 4 bases and J 0 bases; bases outside gene matches: 10. CDR1 is SGHNT, CDR2 YYREEE, per germline (reference sequence).

The sample holds a few counts of this clone. The chain carries TRBV30 and TRBJ1-5, with D uncertain. The V end lost 1 base, the J end lost 5 bases, and 9 bases lay between the germline ends. The length of the CDR3 is 13 residues. Germline CDR1 and CDR2: GTSNPN and SVGIG (reference sequence). The CDR3 DNA reads as TGTGCCTGGAGTGAATCGCGGGATCAGCCCCAGCATTTT. It specifies CAWSESRDQPQHF.

V is TRBV29-1 and J is TRBJ1-5, with D possibly being TRBD1 (5 bases). The V end lost 0 bases, the J end lost 7 bases, and 10 bases lay between the germline ends. The CDR3 consists of 13 residues. Germline V gene sequence: CDR1 SQVTM, CDR2 ANQGSEA. The CDR3 here is CSVEDGQGQPQHF. Here the CDR3 DNA reads TGCAGCGTTGAAGATGGGCAGGGACAGCCCCAGCATTTT.

This clone has a handful of counts. The sample carries other DNA sequences with the same CDR3. The CDR3 sequence: CASSLAGDGETQYF. CDR3 coding DNA: TGTGCCAGCAGCTTAGCAGGGGATGGGGAGACCCAGTACTTC. The chain carries TRBV7-2 and TRBJ2-5, with TRBD1 as a possible D gene (5 bases). CDR3 size: 14 residues. Trimming pared 0 bases from V and 5 bases from J, leaving 10 bases between. CDR1 is SGHTA and CDR2 is FQGNSA in the germline V gene. The whole variable domain, filled in from reference TRBV7-2 and TRBJ2-5, reads GAGVSQSPSNKVTEKGKDVELRCDPISGHTALYWYRQSLGQGLEFLIYFQGNSAPDKSGLPSDRFSAERTGGSVSTLTIQRTQQEDSAVYLCASSLAGDGETQYFGPGTRLLVL.

This clone was counted between two and nine times. This chain uses TRBV30 with TRBJ2-1, with 8 bases aligning to TRBD2. This CDR3 contains 15 residues. Trimming at V came to 0 bases and at J to 8 bases, leaving 9 bases not matched to a gene. The germline V gene encodes CDR1 GTSNPN and CDR2 SVGIG (reference sequence). Here the CDR3 reads CAWSVLGLEHDEQFF. CDR3 coding DNA: TGTGCCTGGAGTGTATTGGGACTAGAGCACGATGAGCAGTTCTTC. Full variable domain (rest looked up from reference TRBV30 and TRBJ2-1): SQTIHQWPATLVQPVGSPLSLECTVEGTSNPNLYWYRQAAGRGLQLLFYSVGIGQISSEVPQNLSASRPQDRQFILSSKKLLLSDSGFYLCAWSVLGLEHDEQFFGPGTRLTVL.

As to this clone: Additional DNA sequences in this sample encode the identical CDR3. This sequence joins TRBV5-1 and TRBJ2-1, with 8 positions matching TRBD2. The germline V gene encodes CDR1 SGHRS and CDR2 YFSETQ. V shed 0 bases, J shed 4 bases, and the junction held 3 bases outside the gene matches. The CDR3 is 15 residues long. The CDR3 bases are TGCGCCAGCAGCTTGGGCGCGGGAGGATACAATGAGCAGTTCTTC. Its translation: CASSLGAGGYNEQFF.

This clone appeared a few times. The chain couples TRBV14 to TRBJ2-2; 12 nucleotides agree with TRBD2. The junction had 9 bases not matched to a gene; V was cut back by 3 bases and J by 7 bases. This CDR3 has 17 amino acids. Looked up from germline, CDR1 is SGHDN and CDR2 is FVKESK. DNA of the CDR3: TGTGCCAGCAGCCATGGTCTAGCGGGAGGGCCTGGCGGGGAGCTGTTTTTT. It yields the protein CASSHGLAGGPGGELFF.

The V gene is TRBV7-9, the J gene TRBJ2-1; TRBD2 matches 9 bases. CDR1 is SEHNR, CDR2 FQNEAQ, per germline (reference sequence). Trimming took 3 bases from V and 9 from J; bases not matched to a gene: 12. The CDR3 covers 16 residues. The CDR3 coding sequence is TGTGCCAGCAGCTTTCCTCGCGGGAGGGCCGGGGTTGAGCAGTTCTTC. Translation gives CASSFPRGRAGVEQFF.

The chain has TRBV25-1 and TRBJ2-7, with 7 bases matching TRBD1. The ends lost 6 bases at V and 5 bases at J; junction bases unmatched: 13. Germline loops: CDR1 MGHDK, CDR2 SYGVNS. CDR3 size: 15 residues. The CDR3 sequence is CASSQIRGLLNEQYF. As DNA, the CDR3 is TGTGCCAGCAGCCAAATTAGGGGGCTGCTCAACGAGCAGTACTTC.